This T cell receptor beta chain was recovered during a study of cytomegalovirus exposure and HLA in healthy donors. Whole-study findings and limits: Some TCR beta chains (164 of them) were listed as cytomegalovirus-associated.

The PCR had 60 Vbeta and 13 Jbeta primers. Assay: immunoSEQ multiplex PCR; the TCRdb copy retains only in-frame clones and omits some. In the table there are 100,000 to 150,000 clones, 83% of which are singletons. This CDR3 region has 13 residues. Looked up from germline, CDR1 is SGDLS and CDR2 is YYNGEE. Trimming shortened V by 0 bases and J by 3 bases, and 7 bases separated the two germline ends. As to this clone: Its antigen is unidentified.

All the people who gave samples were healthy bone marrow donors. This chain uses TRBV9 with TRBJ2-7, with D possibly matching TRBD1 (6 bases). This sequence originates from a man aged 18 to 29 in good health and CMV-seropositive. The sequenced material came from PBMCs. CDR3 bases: TGTGCCAGCAGCGTAGAACAGGGCTACGAGCAGTACTTC. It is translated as CASSVEQGYEQYF.